The source of this TCR beta chain is a study of T-cell memory formation after mild COVID-19. On the study more broadly: TCR clustering was largely donor specific.

This CDR3 contains 13 residues. Germline CDR1 and CDR2: SGHVS and FNYEAQ. J was trimmed by 15 bases and V by 2 bases; bases with no gene match: 9. TCRdb reprocessed the 5' RACE reads with MiXCR, giving one entry per CDR3 protein. The sample carries about 410,000 distinct CDR3 sequences, less than 25% recorded once. This clonotype came up many times. The sequence was collected from an adult woman who had mild COVID-19 (a few samples of this study predate the infection). Cell type and time point are not known. Specimen: PBMCs or a T cell subset sorted from them (not recorded which). This chain uses TRBV7-6 with TRBJ2-1, with TRBD2 matching over 8 bases. CDR3: CASSLSSGGGLFF. The CDR3 bases are TGTGCCAGCAGCTTATCGAGCGGGGGCGGCCTGTTCTTC.